The text below deals with one T cell receptor (beta chain). This specimen comes from a study of blood T cells in healthy people across ages. The authors ran a second PCR of roughly 6 to 12 cycles using a sample-barcoded 5' primer and a J-beta primer mix. From the 5' RACE reads, TCRdb called clonotypes with MiXCR, one entry per CDR3 protein. The repertoire holds about 510,000 distinct CDR3 sequences, with around a quarter as singletons. V lost 2 bases, J lost 8 bases, and 16 bases lay in between. This CDR3 has 15 residues. This sample was shared with a second study, whose subject was T cells of mothers and their children.

This TCR derives from a boy aged 2 to 10 in good health. The rearrangement links TRBV12-3 or TRBV12-4 to TRBJ2-1; D perhaps matches TRBD1 (6 bases). The sequenced sample was blood. As DNA, the CDR3 is TGTGCCAGCAGTTTAAGGGGACACCATGGGGATGAGCAGTTCTTC. It codes for CASSLRGHHGDEQFF.